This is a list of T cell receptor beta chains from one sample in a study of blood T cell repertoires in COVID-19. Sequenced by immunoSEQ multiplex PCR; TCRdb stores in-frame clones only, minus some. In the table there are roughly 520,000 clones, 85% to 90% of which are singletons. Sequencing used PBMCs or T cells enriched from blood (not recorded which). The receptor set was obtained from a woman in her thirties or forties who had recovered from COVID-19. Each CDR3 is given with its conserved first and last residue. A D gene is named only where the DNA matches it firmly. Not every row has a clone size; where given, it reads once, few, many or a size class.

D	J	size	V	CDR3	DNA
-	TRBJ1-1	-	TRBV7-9	CASTIRLYTEAFF	TGTGCCAGCACCATAAGACTCTACACTGAAGCTTTCTTT
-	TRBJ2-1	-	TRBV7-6	CASSLDRGNEQFF	TGTGCCAGCAGCTTAGACCGGGGCAATGAGCAGTTCTTC
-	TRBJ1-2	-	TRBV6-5	CASRRLTGWNGYTF	TGTGCCAGCAGGCGATTAACAGGGTGGAATGGCTACACCTTC
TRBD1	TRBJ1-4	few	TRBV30	CAWSTGTGVEKLFF	TGTGCCTGGAGTACCGGGACAGGGGTAGAAAAACTGTTTTTT
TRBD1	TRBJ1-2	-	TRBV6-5	CASRGDRYFYGYTF	TGTGCCAGCAGGGGGGACAGGTACTTCTATGGCTACACCTTC
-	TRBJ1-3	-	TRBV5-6	CASSRLSSGNTIYF	TGTGCCAGCAGCCGACTGAGCTCTGGAAACACCATATATTTT
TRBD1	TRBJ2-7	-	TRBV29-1	CSAQGASYEQYF	TGCAGCGCACAGGGGGCCTCCTACGAGCAGTACTTC
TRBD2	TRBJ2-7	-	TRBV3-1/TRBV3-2	CASSQLAGDEQYF	TGTGCCAGCAGCCAATTAGCGGGAGACGAGCAGTACTTC
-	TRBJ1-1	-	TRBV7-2	CASSPRSGRRNTEAFF	TGTGCCAGCAGCCCACGTTCCGGGAGGAGGAACACTGAAGCTTTCTTT
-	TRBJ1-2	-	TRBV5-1	CASSLAGRNDYGYTF	TGCGCCAGCAGCTTGGCCGGCAGGAATGATTATGGCTACACCTTC
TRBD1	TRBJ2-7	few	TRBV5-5	CASSSGGDRGEQYF	TGTGCCAGCAGCTCTGGGGGGGACAGGGGAGAGCAGTACTTC
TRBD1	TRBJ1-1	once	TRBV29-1	CSGGQGVNTEAFF	TGCAGCGGGGGACAGGGAGTGAACACTGAAGCTTTCTTT
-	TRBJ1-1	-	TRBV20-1	CSVRHRVGAFF	TGCAGTGTTCGCCACAGGGTTGGAGCTTTCTTT
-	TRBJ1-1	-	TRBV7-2	CASSLGPQNTEAFF	TGTGCCAGCAGCTTAGGGCCTCAGAACACTGAAGCTTTCTTT
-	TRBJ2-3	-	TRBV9	CASSVGGRGGDTQYF	TGTGCCAGCAGCGTAGGAGGCAGGGGTGGAGATACGCAGTATTTT
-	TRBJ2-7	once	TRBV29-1	CSGQEGGYEQYF	TGCAGCGGACAAGAAGGGGGCTACGAGCAGTACTTC
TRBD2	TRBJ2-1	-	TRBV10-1	CASSKLAGGRYNEQFF	TGCGCCAGCAGTAAACTAGCGGGAGGACGATATAATGAGCAGTTCTTC
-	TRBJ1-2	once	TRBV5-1	CASSLNTLYGYTF	TGCGCCAGCAGCTTGAACACCCTCTATGGCTACACCTTC
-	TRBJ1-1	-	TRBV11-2	CASSLEPGQNTEAFF	TGTGCCAGCAGCTTAGAACCAGGACAGAACACTGAAGCTTTCTTT
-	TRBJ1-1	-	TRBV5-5	CASSLDSAEAFF	TGTGCCAGCAGCTTGGACAGTGCCGAAGCTTTCTTT
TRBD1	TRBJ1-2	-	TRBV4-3	CASSLTGTNYGYTF	TGCGCCAGCAGCCTGACAGGGACTAACTATGGCTACACCTTC
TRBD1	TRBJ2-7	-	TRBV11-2	CASSSYRGGYEQYF	TGTGCCAGCAGCTCCTACAGGGGTGGGTACGAGCAGTACTTC
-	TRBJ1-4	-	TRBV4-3	CASSQDPGSANEKLFF	TGCGCCAGCAGCCAAGATCCAGGGTCAGCTAATGAAAAACTGTTTTTT
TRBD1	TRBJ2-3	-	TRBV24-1	CATAPGTGRTDTQYF	TGTGCCACCGCCCCCGGGACAGGGAGGACAGATACGCAGTATTTT
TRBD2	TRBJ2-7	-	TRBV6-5	CASSPSGSYEQYF	TGTGCCAGCAGTCCTAGCGGGAGTTACGAGCAGTACTTC
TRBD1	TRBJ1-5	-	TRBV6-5	CASGTGVNQPQHF	TGTGCCAGCGGGACAGGGGTCAATCAGCCCCAGCATTTT
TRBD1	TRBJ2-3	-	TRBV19	CASSPPGTGGTDTQYF	TGTGCCAGTAGTCCCCCCGGGACAGGGGGCACAGATACGCAGTATTTT
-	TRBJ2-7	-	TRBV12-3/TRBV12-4	CASSLAGGEQYF	TGTGCCAGCAGTTTAGCGGGAGGCGAGCAGTACTTC
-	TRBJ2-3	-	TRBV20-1	CSGLITDTQYF	TGCAGCGGACTAATCACAGATACGCAGTATTTT
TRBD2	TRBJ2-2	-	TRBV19	CASSIVAGGPGELFF	TGTGCCAGTAGTATAGTAGCGGGAGGGCCCGGGGAGCTGTTTTTT
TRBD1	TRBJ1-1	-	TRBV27	CASSFRGQHTEAFF	TGTGCCAGCAGTTTTAGGGGGCAGCACACTGAAGCTTTCTTT
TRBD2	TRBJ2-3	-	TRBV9	CASTYSSGRITDTQYF	TGTGCCAGCACCTATTCCAGCGGGAGGATCACAGATACGCAGTATTTT
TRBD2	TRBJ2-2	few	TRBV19	CASSKLAGDTGELFF	TGTGCCAGTAGTAAACTAGCGGGAGACACCGGGGAGCTGTTTTTT
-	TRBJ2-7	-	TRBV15	CATSRDKKQGLIYEQYF	TGTGCCACCAGCAGAGATAAGAAGCAGGGACTGATCTACGAGCAGTACTTC
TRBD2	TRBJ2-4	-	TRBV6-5	CASSYSFGGSGNIQYF	TGTGCCAGCAGTTACTCGTTTGGCGGGAGTGGAAACATTCAGTACTTC
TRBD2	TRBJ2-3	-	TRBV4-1	CASSQWSGRTSGSTDTQYF	TGCGCCAGCAGCCAATGGTCAGGGCGGACTAGCGGGAGCACAGATACGCAGTATTTT
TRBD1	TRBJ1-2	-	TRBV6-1	CASSEHRGTNYGYTF	TGTGCCAGCAGTGAGCACAGGGGGACTAACTATGGCTACACCTTC
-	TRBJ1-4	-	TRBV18	CASSPEWAGNEKLFF	TGTGCCAGCTCACCAGAGTGGGCAGGCAATGAAAAACTGTTTTTT
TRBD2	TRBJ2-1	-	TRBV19	CASSMRLAGGPVEQFF	TGTGCCAGTAGTATGAGACTAGCGGGAGGGCCTGTTGAGCAGTTCTTC
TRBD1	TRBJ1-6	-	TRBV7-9	CASSLGQGADSPLHF	TGTGCCAGCAGCTTAGGGCAGGGGGCCGATTCACCCCTCCACTTT
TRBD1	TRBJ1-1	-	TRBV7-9	CASRFDRGRAAFF	TGTGCCAGCAGATTCGACAGGGGGCGCGCAGCTTTCTTT
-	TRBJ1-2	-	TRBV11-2	CASSLGKFYGYTF	TGTGCCAGCAGCCTCGGGAAGTTCTATGGCTACACCTTC
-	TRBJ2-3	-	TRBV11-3	CASSHSTGVLTDTQYF	TGTGCCAGCAGCCACTCGACGGGAGTACTCACAGATACGCAGTATTTT
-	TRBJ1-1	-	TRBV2	CASRIQGGAHTEAFF	TGTGCCAGCAGGATACAAGGGGGGGCGCACACTGAAGCTTTCTTT
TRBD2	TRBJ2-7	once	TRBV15	CATSRERGLAGPAYEQYF	TGTGCCACCAGCAGAGAAAGGGGCCTAGCGGGCCCAGCCTACGAGCAGTACTTC
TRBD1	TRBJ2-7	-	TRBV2	CASSRDRAYEQYF	TGTGCCAGCTCTCGGGACAGAGCCTACGAGCAGTACTTC
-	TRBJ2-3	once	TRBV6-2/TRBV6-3	CASSYRLDVTDTQYF	TGTGCCAGCAGTTACCGACTAGACGTCACAGATACGCAGTATTTT
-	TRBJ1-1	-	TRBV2	CATADEMNTEAFF	TGTGCCACTGCAGATGAAATGAACACTGAAGCTTTCTTT
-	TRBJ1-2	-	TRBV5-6	CASSLSQTVYGYTF	TGTGCCAGCAGCTTGTCCCAGACTGTCTATGGCTACACCTTC
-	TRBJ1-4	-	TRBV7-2	CASSRAGGNEKLFF	TGTGCCAGCAGCCGGGCCGGAGGTAATGAAAAACTGTTTTTT
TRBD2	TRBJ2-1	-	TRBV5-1	CASSQGLAGAIYNEQFF	TGCGCCAGCAGCCAAGGACTAGCGGGAGCGATTTACAATGAGCAGTTCTTC
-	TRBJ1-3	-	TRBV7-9	CASSQTDRHTGNTIYF	TGTGCCAGCAGTCAAACGGACAGACATACTGGAAACACCATATATTTT
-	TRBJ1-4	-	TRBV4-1	CASSQGQFNEKLFF	TGCGCCAGCAGCCAAGGACAGTTTAATGAAAAACTGTTTTTT
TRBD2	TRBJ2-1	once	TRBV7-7	CASSLAAGDNNEQFF	TGTGCCAGCAGCTTAGCAGCGGGAGACAACAATGAGCAGTTCTTC
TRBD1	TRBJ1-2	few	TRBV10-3	CAISEPGQHYGYTF	TGTGCCATCAGTGAGCCGGGACAGCACTATGGCTACACCTTC
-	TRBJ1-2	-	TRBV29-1	CSVEDPGPKTNYGYTF	TGCAGCGTTGAAGATCCAGGGCCCAAGACTAACTATGGCTACACCTTC
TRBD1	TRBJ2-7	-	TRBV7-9	CASSHRDRGPYEQYF	TGTGCCAGCAGCCACCGGGACAGGGGGCCCTACGAGCAGTACTTC
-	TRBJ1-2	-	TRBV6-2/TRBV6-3	CASSYSPFIAGTIKNYGYTF	TGTGCCAGCAGTTACTCGCCCTTTATAGCCGGGACAATCAAAAACTATGGCTACACCTTC
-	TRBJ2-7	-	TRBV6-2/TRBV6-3	CASSYSKSGYPYEQYF	TGTGCCAGCAGTTACTCGAAAAGCGGATACCCCTACGAGCAGTACTTC
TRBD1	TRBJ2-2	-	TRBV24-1	CATSDPPGQGTSTGELFF	TGTGCCACCAGTGATCCGCCGGGACAGGGTACTTCCACCGGGGAGCTGTTTTTT